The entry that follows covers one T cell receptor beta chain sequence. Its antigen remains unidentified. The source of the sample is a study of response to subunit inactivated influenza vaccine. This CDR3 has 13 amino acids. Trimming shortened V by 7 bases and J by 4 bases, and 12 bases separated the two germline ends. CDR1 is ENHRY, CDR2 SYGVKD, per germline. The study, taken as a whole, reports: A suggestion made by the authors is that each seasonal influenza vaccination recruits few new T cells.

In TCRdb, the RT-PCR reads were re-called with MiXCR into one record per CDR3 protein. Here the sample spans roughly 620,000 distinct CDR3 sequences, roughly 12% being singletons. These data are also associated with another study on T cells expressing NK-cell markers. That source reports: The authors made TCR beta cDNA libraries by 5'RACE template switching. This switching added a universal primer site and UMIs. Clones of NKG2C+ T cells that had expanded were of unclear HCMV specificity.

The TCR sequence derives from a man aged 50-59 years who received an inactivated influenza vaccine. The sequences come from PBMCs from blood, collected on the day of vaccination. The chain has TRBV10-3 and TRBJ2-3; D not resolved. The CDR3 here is CAIKTGGSDTQYF. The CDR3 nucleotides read TGTGCCATCAAGACGGGTGGATCAGATACGCAGTATTTT.